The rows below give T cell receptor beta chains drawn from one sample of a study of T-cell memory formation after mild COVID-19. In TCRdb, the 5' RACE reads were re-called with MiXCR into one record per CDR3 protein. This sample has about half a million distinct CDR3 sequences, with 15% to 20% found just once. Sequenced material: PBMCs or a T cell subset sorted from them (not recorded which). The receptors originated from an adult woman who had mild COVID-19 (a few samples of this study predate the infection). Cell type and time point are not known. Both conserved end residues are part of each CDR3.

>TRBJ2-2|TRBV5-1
CASSAGVQTGELFF
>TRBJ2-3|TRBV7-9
CASSLGRSRTDTQYF
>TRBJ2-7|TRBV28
CASSRLRQASYEQYF
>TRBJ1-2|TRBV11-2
CASSSVGAGGYTF
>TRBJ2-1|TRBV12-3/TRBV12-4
CASWTSGGANEQFF
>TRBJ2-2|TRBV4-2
CASGNPTFAGELFF
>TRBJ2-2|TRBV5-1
CASSFGTGDGELFF
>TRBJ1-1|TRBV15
CATSSYLDAGTGGMNTEAFF
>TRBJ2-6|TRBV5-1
CASRYTASSGANVLTF
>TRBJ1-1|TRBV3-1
CASSQDRAKNEAFF
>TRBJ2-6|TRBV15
CATSRVGVVGANVLTF
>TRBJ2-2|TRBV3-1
CASSRRGSPGELFF
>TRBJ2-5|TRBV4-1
CASSRTGLEETQYF
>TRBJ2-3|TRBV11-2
CASSLPSVGTSLSTDTQYF